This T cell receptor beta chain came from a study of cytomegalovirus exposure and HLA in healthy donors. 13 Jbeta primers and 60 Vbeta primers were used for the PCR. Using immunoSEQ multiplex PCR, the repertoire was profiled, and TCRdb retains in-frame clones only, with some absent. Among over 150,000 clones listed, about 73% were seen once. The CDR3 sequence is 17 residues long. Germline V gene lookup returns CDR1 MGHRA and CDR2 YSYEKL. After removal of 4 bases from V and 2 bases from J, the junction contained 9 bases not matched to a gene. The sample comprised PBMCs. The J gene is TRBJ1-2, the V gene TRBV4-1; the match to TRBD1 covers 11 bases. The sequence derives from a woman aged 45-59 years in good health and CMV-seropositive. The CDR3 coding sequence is TGCGCCAGCAGCCCGGGGACAGGGGGTATAGGGAACTATGGCTACACCTTC. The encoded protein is CASSPGTGGIGNYGYTF.